This record covers a single T cell receptor (beta chain). A multiplex PCR was run with 60 Vbeta primers and 13 Jbeta primers. TCRdb keeps only in-frame clones here, not all; method: immunoSEQ multiplex PCR. The table includes 120,000 or so clones, approximately 80% detected once. These data originate in a study of cytomegalovirus exposure and HLA in healthy donors. CDR3 length: 16 residues. The germline V gene has CDR1 LNHDA and CDR2 SQIVND (reference sequence). V lost 0 bases, J lost 3 bases, and 15 bases lay in between. V and J are TRBV19 and TRBJ2-7; maybe TRBD1 (6 bases). Sequencing was performed on PBMCs. The receptor comes from a man in his late teens or twenties in good health and CMV-seronegative. In DNA form, the CDR3 reads TGTGCCAGTAGTATAGATTATTGGCAGGGGCGCTACGAGCAGTACGTC. Translation gives CASSIDYWQGRYEQYV.